These 9 T cell receptor beta chains originate from one sample sequenced in a study of control samples from healthy donors and cancer patients. The repertoire was sequenced with immunoSEQ multiplex PCR; TCRdb's copy has only in-frame clones and lacks some. The table has roughly 160,000 clones, roughly 88% seen once. Sequenced sample: blood. These receptor sequences come from a young woman in good health.

The chain combines TRBV4-1 with TRBJ1-1, with TRBD1 identical over 8 bases. J was trimmed by 9 bases and V by 1 base; bases with no gene match: 4. The germline V gene has CDR1 MGHRA and CDR2 YSYEKL. CDR3 length: 13 residues. The CDR3 DNA follows: TGCGCCAGCAGCCAAGTGCAGGGGGCTCAAGCTTTCTTT. Protein: CASSQVQGAQAFF.

A remark on this clone: The sample holds other DNA sequences that translate to the same CDR3. The chain uses TRBV4-1 and TRBJ1-4; a possible D gene is TRBD1 (5 bases). Trimming cost V 0 bases and J 5 bases, with 13 bases left between them. Germline V CDR1 and CDR2: MGHRA, YSYEKL. The CDR3 consists of 16 residues. The CDR3 is CASSQEGGRFNEKLFF. The CDR3 region has the DNA TGCGCCAGCAGCCAAGAGGGGGGACGGTTCAATGAAAAACTGTTTTTT.

The chain has TRBV5-6 and TRBJ2-3; 7 bases are a match to TRBD1. This CDR3 contains 15 residues. V lost 4 bases and J lost 4; bases outside the gene matches: 9. Per the germline V gene, CDR1 is SGHDT and CDR2 is YYEEEE. The CDR3 spells CASSRQGTRADTQYF. CDR3 bases: TGTGCCAGCAGCAGACAGGGAACGAGGGCAGATACGCAGTATTTT.

The chain carries TRBV15 and TRBJ1-3; D uncertain. The CDR3 has 14 residues. V lost 8 bases to trimming and J lost 0 bases, with 11 bases between them. Germline loops: CDR1 LNHNV, CDR2 YYDKDF (reference sequence). The CDR3 nucleotides read TGTGCCACCTGCGAGTACTTCTCTGGAAACACCATATATTTT. It encodes CATCEYFSGNTIYF.

In its sample, this clone was seen once. In nucleotides, the CDR3 is TGCGCCAGCAGCCAAGAGGCAGGGGCGTACACAGATACGCAGTATTTT. As protein: CASSQEAGAYTDTQYF. This sequence joins TRBV4-1 and TRBJ2-3; D might be TRBD1 (6 bases). Germline CDR1 MGHRA, CDR2 YSYEKL. Trimming stripped 0 bases from V and 2 bases from J, with 12 bases between. This CDR3 contains 16 residues.

CDR3 DNA sequence: TGTGCCAGCGGTTGGAGGGGCAGCACAGATACGCAGTATTTT. The encoded protein is CASGWRGSTDTQYF. The gene calls are TRBV6-2 or TRBV6-3 and TRBJ2-3; possible D gene TRBD2, 6 bases. CDR3 length equals 14 residues. Germline loops: CDR1 MNHEY, CDR2 SVGEGT. Trimming took 8 bases from V and 0 from J, leaving 12 bases between them.

The chain combines TRBV19 with TRBJ2-5; TRBD1 might be the D (7 bases). Germline lookup yields CDR1 LNHDA and CDR2 SQIVND (reference sequence). V was trimmed by 5 bases and J by 2 bases, leaving 15 bases between them. The CDR3 length is 15 residues. CDR3 protein: CASSPEGQPQETQYF. DNA for the CDR3: TGTGCCAGTAGTCCGGAGGGACAGCCGCAAGAGACCCAGTACTTC.

The V call is TRBV7-9, the J call TRBJ2-1, with 8 bases lining up with TRBD2. There are 15 residues in the CDR3. J lost 5 bases, V lost 5 bases, and 8 bases had no gene match. CDR1 is SEHNR and CDR2 is FQNEAQ in the germline V gene (reference sequence). DNA of the CDR3: TGTGCCAGCAGCGGGGGCAGCGGGGGCAACAATGAGCAGTTCTTC. Translation: CASSGGSGGNNEQFF.

V and J are TRBV9 and TRBJ2-2, with D unclear. There are 11 residues in the CDR3. Trimming took 2 bases from V and 9 from J, leaving 5 bases between them. From germline, CDR1 is SGDLS and CDR2 YYNGEE. CDR3 in DNA: TGTGCCAGCAGCGTGTCCCGGGAGCTGTTTTTT. This gives the protein CASSVSRELFF.